This T cell receptor (beta chain) was recovered during a study of cytomegalovirus exposure and HLA in healthy donors. The length of the CDR3 is 15 residues. With 4 bases removed from V and 0 bases from J, the gap between germline ends came to 10 bases. Germline CDR1 is MDHEN and CDR2 is SYDVKM. Researchers ran the PCR with 60 Vbeta and 13 Jbeta primers. As processed by the authors: It was a later analysis that counted approximately 81 million unique TCR beta chains, of which approximately 9.9 million were shared. The assay was immunoSEQ multiplex PCR, and TCRdb's table has in-frame clones only and misses some. That table is the source of V, J and clone size, and D and trimming were worked out from the DNA. The repertoire has some 190,000 clones, around 80% of them found once; the top ten carry 2% to 2.5%. Study-wide points: Association of a missense DCLRE1C variant with TCR beta V- and J-gene trimming was reported in a later analysis.

Comments on this clone: The antigen is undetermined.

The TCR originated in a woman under 40 in good health and CMV-seropositive. Input material: PBMCs. The chain carries TRBV28 and TRBJ1-5; the D is unclear. The CDR3 reads CASSSRYNSNQPQHF. The CDR3 DNA is TGTGCCAGCAGTTCGCGATATAATAGCAATCAGCCCCAGCATTTT.